This entry lists 16 T cell receptor beta chains sequenced from one sample in a study of identical twins. TCRdb itself ran the 5' RACE reads through MiXCR, one entry per CDR3 protein. The table shows around 530,000 distinct CDR3 sequences, with roughly 15% occurring only once. These data were also filed under a second study, of yellow fever vaccine responses in identical twins.

Sequences were obtained from CD4+ T cells sorted from blood. The source of these receptors is a woman younger than 35 in good health.

The V gene is TRBV20-1, the J gene TRBJ2-1, with TRBD2 matching 12 bases. Germline CDR1 is DFQATT and CDR2 is SNEGSKA (reference sequence). The CDR3 totals 21 residues. DNA for the CDR3: TGCTGCGCGAAGCGTACGCTGGGGACTAGCGGGTATCCTAGCTCCTACAATGAGCAGTTCTTC. It translates to CCAKRTLGTSGYPSSYNEQFF.

This clonotype has just a few counts. This sequence joins TRBV12-3 or TRBV12-4 and TRBJ1-3; TRBD1 is a possible D gene (5 bases). Trimming removed 6 bases at V and 1 base at J, with 16 bases between. This CDR3 has 16 amino acids. CDR3 residues: CASSNRDPESGNTIYF. In DNA form, the CDR3 reads TGTGCCAGCAGCAACCGGGACCCGGAATCTGGAAACACCATATATTTT.

CDR3 residues: CAISAGPPYEQYV. The CDR3 region has the DNA TGTGCCATCAGTGCGGGACCGCCTTACGAGCAGTACGTC. This chain links TRBV10-3 with TRBJ2-7; D possibly uses TRBD1 or TRBD2 (5 bases each). The V end was cut by 4 bases, the J end by 4 bases, with 11 bases between. Germline lookup yields CDR1 ENHRY and CDR2 SYGVKD. The CDR3 contains 13 residues.

This clonotype was observed a few times. The rearrangement joins TRBV12-3 or TRBV12-4 to TRBJ1-3; TRBD1 aligns across 9 bases. V shed 5 bases and J 3 bases; nucleotides not matched to a gene: 5. This CDR3 has 15 residues. CDR3 protein: CASSNTGGVGNTIYF. For the CDR3, the DNA is TGTGCCAGCAGTAACACAGGGGGCGTTGGAAACACCATATATTTT.

This chain links TRBV24-1 with TRBJ2-3, with a tentative D call TRBD2 (6 bases). Trimming left V 1 base short and J 3 bases short, with 19 bases between. There are 18 residues in the CDR3. Germline CDR1 is KGHDR and CDR2 is SFDVKD. The CDR3, as DNA: TGTGCCACCAGTGATTTCATGGAGGGACGGAGGGAAACAGATACGCAGTATTTT. Encoded protein: CATSDFMEGRRETDTQYF.

Many counts were recorded for this clonotype. V and J are TRBV28 and TRBJ1-5; 9 bases line up with TRBD1. This CDR3 contains 15 residues. The ends lost 5 bases at V and 6 bases at J; junction bases unmatched: 8. Looked up from germline, CDR1 is MDHEN and CDR2 is SYDVKM. Here the CDR3 DNA reads TGTGCCAGCAGTACCAGGGGACAGGGAGGTCAGCCCCAGCATTTT. It specifies CASSTRGQGGQPQHF.

V usage is TRBV10-3 and J usage is TRBJ2-6, with D hard to call. The V gene lost 6 bases and the J gene lost 2 bases, with 2 bases spanning the gap. Germline CDR1 is ENHRY and CDR2 is SYGVKD. The CDR3 covers 12 residues. This CDR3 is CAIRAGANVLTF. The CDR3 DNA reads as TGTGCCATCAGAGCTGGGGCCAACGTCCTGACTTTC.

The rearrangement links TRBV6-2 or TRBV6-3 to TRBJ2-3, with D unresolved. CDR3 length: 13 residues. The V end lost 6 bases, the J end lost 4 bases, and 11 bases lay between the germline ends. CDR1 is MNHEY and CDR2 is SVGEGT in the germline V gene. CDR3 coding DNA: TGTGCCAGCAGCTACAGATCTTCAGATACGCAGTATTTT. Its protein is CASSYRSSDTQYF.

The genes are TRBV12-3 or TRBV12-4 and TRBJ2-2; unclear D gene. This CDR3 spans 15 amino acids. V lost 3 bases and J 0 bases, leaving 8 bases between the germline ends. CDR3 residues: CASSFIGTNTGELFF. In DNA form, the CDR3 reads TGTGCCAGCAGTTTTATAGGGACGAACACCGGGGAGCTGTTTTTT.

This clonotype was counted ten times or more. The chain joins TRBV7-2 to TRBJ2-7, with D unclear. The CDR3 loop spans 14 amino acids. CDR1 is SGHTA, CDR2 FQGNSA, per germline. The germline V and J ends were trimmed by 3 bases and 2 bases, with 11 bases remaining between them. The CDR3 protein is CASSFIGFTYEQYV. CDR3 nucleotides: TGTGCCAGCAGCTTTATTGGCTTCACCTACGAGCAGTACGTC.

The V call is TRBV18, the J call TRBJ1-1, with D possibly matching TRBD1 (5 bases). Germline CDR1 is KGHSH and CDR2 is LQKENI. Trimming removed 1 base at V and 1 base at J, with 10 bases between. CDR3 size: 15 residues. CDR3 region: CASSPQGRGNTEAFF. The CDR3 DNA reads TGTGCCAGCTCACCACAGGGACGGGGGAACACTGAAGCTTTCTTT.

CDR3 region: CASSFSGGKSYEQYF. As DNA, the CDR3 is TGTGCCAGCAGTTTCTCGGGAGGGAAGTCCTACGAGCAGTACTTC. The chain links TRBV12-3 or TRBV12-4 to TRBJ2-7; TRBD2 aligns across 8 bases. V trimming: 3 bases; J trimming: 1 base; junction bases outside the gene matches: 5. This CDR3 contains 15 residues.

V gene TRBV20-1 combines with J gene TRBJ1-4; D is undetermined. Per the germline V gene, CDR1 is DFQATT and CDR2 is SNEGSKA (reference sequence). The V end was cut by 6 bases, the J end by 8 bases, with 13 bases between. This CDR3 has 12 amino acids. The CDR3 loop reads CSAPFVGEKLFF. The CDR3, as DNA: TGCAGTGCCCCCTTCGTAGGGGAAAAACTGTTTTTT.

Only a few counts were recorded for this clonotype. V gene TRBV29-1 combines with J gene TRBJ2-2; 9 nucleotides match TRBD1. Germline values: CDR1 SQVTM, CDR2 ANQGSEA. The ends lost 7 bases at V and 2 bases at J; junction bases unmatched: 5. CDR3 length: 14 residues. CDR3 loop: CSAWDRANTGELFF. The DNA for the CDR3 is TGCAGCGCATGGGACAGGGCAAACACCGGGGAGCTGTTTTTT.

The J gene is TRBJ2-2, the V gene TRBV12-3 or TRBV12-4; D is undetermined. CDR3 length equals 15 residues. V dropped 1 base and J dropped 3 bases, with 9 bases sitting between them. The CDR3 protein is CASSLDQAYTGELFF. CDR3 bases: TGTGCCAGCAGTTTAGATCAAGCCTACACCGGGGAGCTGTTTTTT.

The V call is TRBV14, the J call TRBJ2-2; 9 bases line up with TRBD1. This CDR3 region has 14 residues. V gave up 5 bases and J gave up 4 bases; unmatched junction bases: 2. Per the germline V gene, CDR1 is SGHDN and CDR2 is FVKESK. The CDR3 bases are TGTGCCAGCAGCAAGACAGGGGGCACCGGGGAGCTGTTTTTT. Its translation: CASSKTGGTGELFF.